Shown below are 24 T cell receptor beta chains from a single sample sequenced in a study of blood T cell repertoires in COVID-19. The table came from immunoSEQ multiplex PCR; TCRdb's copy has only in-frame clones and leaves some out. The sample yields 200,000 to 250,000 clones, 86% seen once. The material sequenced was peripheral blood. These receptors all come from a woman in her 30s who had recovered from COVID-19.

The V call is TRBV5-4, the J call TRBJ2-2; D is unresolved. Germline values: CDR1 SGHNT, CDR2 YYREEE (reference sequence). The CDR3 sequence is 15 residues long. The germline V and J ends were trimmed by 0 bases and 4 bases, with 10 bases remaining between them. CDR3 sequence reads: CASSLVGGSTGELFF. The DNA of the CDR3 is TGTGCCAGCAGCTTGGTTGGTGGCTCCACCGGGGAGCTGTTTTTT.

The genes are TRBV27 and TRBJ1-2; D is possibly TRBD1 (6 bases). This CDR3 has 17 amino acids. Germline V gene lookup returns CDR1 MNHEY and CDR2 SMNVEV (reference sequence). The ends were cut back, 3 bases at V and 4 bases at J, with 21 bases in the middle. The CDR3 loop is CASSFLSGVGASYGYTF. DNA of the CDR3: TGTGCCAGCAGTTTTTTGTCAGGGGTGGGGGCAAGCTATGGCTACACCTTC.

At least ten counts were recorded for this clone. The J gene is TRBJ1-1, the V gene TRBV19; D unresolved. Trimming took off 8 bases at V and 0 bases at J, with 10 bases between the two ends. The CDR3 is made up of 13 amino acids. CDR1 is LNHDA, CDR2 SQIVND, per germline (reference sequence). The CDR3 coding sequence is TGTGCCAGTTGGAGTGGTATGAACACTGAAGCTTTCTTT. This codes for CASWSGMNTEAFF.

The chain carries TRBV7-2 and TRBJ2-6; 8 bases fit TRBD1. V shed 2 bases, J shed 0 bases, and the junction held 9 bases outside the gene matches. This CDR3 is 19 amino acids long. Germline CDR1 and CDR2: SGHTA and FQGNSA. The CDR3 reads CASSLRGQGPISGANVLTF. The CDR3 DNA reads TGTGCCAGCAGCTTACGCGGACAGGGCCCTATCTCTGGGGCCAACGTCCTGACTTTC. The full variable domain, rest sourced from reference TRBV7-2 and TRBJ2-6, is GAGVSQSPSNKVTEKGKDVELRCDPISGHTALYWYRQSLGQGLEFLIYFQGNSAPDKSGLPSDRFSAERTGGSVSTLTIQRTQQEDSAVYLCASSLRGQGPISGANVLTFGAGSRLTVL.

The rearrangement joins TRBV7-2 to TRBJ2-2; 8 bases align to TRBD2. The CDR3 is made up of 16 amino acids. Trimming at V came to 5 bases and at J to 2 bases, leaving 7 bases not matched to a gene. Per the germline V gene, CDR1 is SGHTA and CDR2 is FQGNSA. CDR3 in DNA: TGTGCCAGCAGCCCCCGGGGGGGGGCCAACACCGGGGAGCTGTTTTTT. Its protein is CASSPRGGANTGELFF.

This clone has just one count. The chain couples TRBV6-5 to TRBJ1-1; D possibly corresponds to TRBD1 (6 bases). V dropped 7 bases and J dropped 12 bases, with 21 bases sitting between them. This CDR3 has 13 residues. CDR1 is MNHEY, CDR2 SVGAGI, per germline. The CDR3 coding sequence is TGTGCCAGCACCCCAGGGCAGGGGCAGGTAACTTTCTTT. It translates to CASTPGQGQVTFF.

The V call is TRBV4-1, the J call TRBJ1-3; no clear D gene. CDR3 size: 19 residues. The germline CDR1 and CDR2 sequences are MGHRA and YSYEKL. Trimming cost V 0 bases and J 1 base, with 19 bases left between them. The CDR3 sequence: CASSQDVETRARSGNTIYF. CDR3 DNA sequence: TGCGCCAGCAGCCAAGATGTGGAGACGAGGGCGAGGTCTGGAAACACCATATATTTT.

V is TRBV11-2 and J is TRBJ1-3; the D gene is possibly TRBD1 (5 bases). This CDR3 is 14 amino acids long. The V gene's germline CDR1 is SGHAT and CDR2 FQNNGV. The V gene lost 1 base and the J gene lost 4 bases, with 8 bases spanning the gap. This chain's CDR3 is CASSLVPGGNTIYF. The CDR3 DNA is TGTGCCAGCAGCTTAGTGCCAGGGGGAAACACCATATATTTT. Full variable domain (rest looked up from reference TRBV11-2 and TRBJ1-3): EAGVAQSPRYKIIEKRQSVAFWCNPISGHATLYWYQQILGQGPKLLIQFQNNGVVDDSQLPKDRFSAERLKGVDSTLKIQPAKLEDSAVYLCASSLVPGGNTIYFGEGSWLTVV.

The chain combines TRBV15 with TRBJ2-5, with 12 bases lining up with TRBD2. The germline V gene encodes CDR1 LNHNV and CDR2 YYDKDF (reference sequence). V gave up 6 bases and J gave up 4 bases; unmatched junction bases: 3. This CDR3 is built from 14 residues. CDR3: CATRSSGGVETQYF. The CDR3 DNA reads as TGTGCCACCAGATCTAGCGGGGGGGTAGAGACCCAGTACTTC.

The chain combines TRBV7-2 with TRBJ2-1; TRBD1 matches 8 bases. In germline, CDR1 is SGHTA, CDR2 FQGNSA. The CDR3 covers 16 residues. With V trimmed by 5 bases and J by 7 bases, 13 bases remained unmatched. CDR3 in amino acids: CASSPGTGGTANEQFF. CDR3 nucleotides: TGTGCCAGCAGCCCGGGGACAGGAGGTACGGCGAATGAGCAGTTCTTC.

Details on this clone: The sample contains more than one DNA sequence encoding this CDR3. This chain connects TRBV27 to TRBJ1-2; TRBD1 agrees at 7 bases. CDR1 is MNHEY and CDR2 is SMNVEV in the germline V gene (reference sequence). The CDR3 sequence is 14 residues long. J lost 1 base, V lost 2 bases, and 1 base had no gene match. The CDR3 region is CASSLRQGNYGYTF. In DNA form, the CDR3 reads TGTGCCAGCAGTTTACGACAGGGTAACTATGGCTACACCTTC.

The chain is built from TRBV6-5 and TRBJ2-7, with 7 bases fitting TRBD1. The germline gives CDR1 MNHEY, CDR2 SVGAGI. This CDR3 region has 12 residues. V lost 6 bases, J lost 9 bases, and 8 bases stayed unmatched. This CDR3 reads CASSLDRARQYF. DNA of the CDR3: TGTGCCAGCAGCCTTGACAGGGCAAGGCAGTACTTC.

The V call is TRBV7-9, the J call TRBJ1-1, with a tentative D call TRBD1 (5 bases). Germline V gives CDR1 SEHNR, CDR2 FQNEAQ (reference sequence). Trimming took 9 bases from V and 7 from J, leaving 18 bases between them. This CDR3 contains 13 residues. CDR3 residues: CASRYGGVDEAFF. In DNA form, the CDR3 reads TGTGCCAGTCGCTATGGGGGGGTGGATGAAGCTTTCTTT.

V usage is TRBV7-2 and J usage is TRBJ1-2; D unclear. Trimming stripped 5 bases from V and 6 bases from J, with 10 bases between. Germline assignment: CDR1 SGHTA and CDR2 FQGNSA. The CDR3 runs 12 residues. Here the CDR3 reads CASSVQVDGYTF. Here the CDR3 DNA reads TGTGCCAGCAGCGTGCAGGTAGATGGCTACACCTTC.

The V gene is TRBV9, the J gene TRBJ1-5; D perhaps matches TRBD1 (5 bases). V shed 3 bases and J shed 7 bases, with 17 bases lying between them. This CDR3 has 15 residues. Germline V CDR1 and CDR2: SGDLS, YYNGEE. Here the CDR3 DNA reads TGTGCCAGCAGCGGAGTAACGCAGGGTGCGCAGCCCCAGCATTTT. This sequence encodes CASSGVTQGAQPQHF.

This clone occurred once. The chain is built from TRBV5-4 and TRBJ1-4, with D possibly matching TRBD1 (5 bases). The CDR3 extends over 14 amino acids. Trimming stripped 4 bases from V and 5 bases from J, with 12 bases between. Looked up from germline, CDR1 is SGHNT and CDR2 is YYREEE (reference sequence). The CDR3 loop is CASSGGLLNEKLFF. As DNA, the CDR3 is TGTGCCAGCAGCGGGGGACTGCTAAATGAAAAACTGTTTTTT.

V and J are TRBV7-9 and TRBJ2-1; 12 bases map to TRBD2. The ends lost 1 base at V and 4 bases at J; junction bases unmatched: 5. CDR1 and CDR2 from the germline V gene are SEHNR and FQNEAQ (reference sequence). This CDR3 has 17 residues. This CDR3 reads CASSLETTSGGYNEQFF. CDR3 in DNA: TGTGCCAGCAGCTTAGAAACGACTAGCGGGGGTTACAATGAGCAGTTCTTC.

V and J are TRBV2 and TRBJ1-2; D is uncertain. Trimming pared 6 bases from V and 4 bases from J, leaving 12 bases between. The germline V gene encodes CDR1 SNHLY and CDR2 FYNNEI. The CDR3 runs to 13 residues. Here the CDR3 reads CASSERSGYGYTF. CDR3 in DNA: TGTGCCAGCAGCGAGCGTTCGGGCTATGGCTACACCTTC.

V usage is TRBV12-3 or TRBV12-4 and J usage is TRBJ1-1, with D tentatively TRBD1 (6 bases). The CDR3 loop spans 13 amino acids. The V end lost 5 bases, the J end lost 5 bases, and 12 bases lay between the germline ends. The CDR3 loop is CASSTGTGTEAFF. The CDR3 coding sequence is TGTGCCAGCAGTACAGGGACGGGGACTGAAGCTTTCTTT.

This clone was seen just once. V and J are TRBV20-1 and TRBJ2-1; D not resolved. Per germline, CDR1 DFQATT and CDR2 SNEGSKA (reference sequence). This CDR3 comprises 10 residues. V lost 3 bases and J 7 bases, leaving 4 bases between the germline ends. CDR3 DNA: TGCAGTGCTAGTCGGAATGAGCAGTTCTTC. Amino acids: CSASRNEQFF.

DNA of the CDR3: TGTGCCAGCAGCTTGGGCAACGGGGAGACCCAGTACTTC. Amino acids: CASSLGNGETQYF. The rearrangement links TRBV5-6 to TRBJ2-5; unclear D gene. Germline-derived CDR1 and CDR2 are SGHDT and YYEEEE. V was cut by 0 bases and J by 5 bases, with 8 bases left in between. The CDR3 length is 13 residues.

This chain links TRBV6-4 with TRBJ1-2, with a tentative D call TRBD1 (5 bases). The germline CDR1 and CDR2 sequences are MRHNA and SNTAGT. Trimming removed 3 bases at V and 4 bases at J, with 12 bases between. The CDR3 consists of 14 residues. The CDR3 loop reads CASSEAAGPYGYTF. CDR3 bases: TGTGCCAGCAGTGAGGCGGCAGGGCCCTATGGCTACACCTTC.

The chain carries TRBV29-1 and TRBJ1-1, with 7 bases identical to TRBD1. The CDR3 contains 16 residues. The germline CDR1 and CDR2 sequences are SQVTM and ANQGSEA. Trimming at V came to 7 bases and at J to 4 bases, leaving 18 bases not matched to a gene. The CDR3 here is CSARPGTATVGTEAFF. CDR3 DNA: TGCAGCGCCCGTCCCGGGACAGCCACCGTAGGCACTGAAGCTTTCTTT. The complete variable domain, with remaining parts taken from reference TRBV29-1 and TRBJ1-1, reads SAVISQKPSRDICQRGTSLTIQCQVDSQVTMMFWYRQQPGQSLTLIATANQGSEATYESGFVIDKFPISRPNLTFSTLTVSNMSPEDSSIYLCSARPGTATVGTEAFFGQGTRLTVV.

The genes are TRBV6-4 and TRBJ2-2; 9 bases map to TRBD2. This CDR3 is 16 amino acids long. Germline V gene sequence: CDR1 MRHNA, CDR2 SNTAGT. With 4 bases clipped from V and 2 bases from J, the junction kept 5 bases outside the gene matches. The DNA for the CDR3 is TGTGCCAGCAGTGTTCCTAGCGGGGAAAACACCGGGGAGCTGTTTTTT. It translates to CASSVPSGENTGELFF.